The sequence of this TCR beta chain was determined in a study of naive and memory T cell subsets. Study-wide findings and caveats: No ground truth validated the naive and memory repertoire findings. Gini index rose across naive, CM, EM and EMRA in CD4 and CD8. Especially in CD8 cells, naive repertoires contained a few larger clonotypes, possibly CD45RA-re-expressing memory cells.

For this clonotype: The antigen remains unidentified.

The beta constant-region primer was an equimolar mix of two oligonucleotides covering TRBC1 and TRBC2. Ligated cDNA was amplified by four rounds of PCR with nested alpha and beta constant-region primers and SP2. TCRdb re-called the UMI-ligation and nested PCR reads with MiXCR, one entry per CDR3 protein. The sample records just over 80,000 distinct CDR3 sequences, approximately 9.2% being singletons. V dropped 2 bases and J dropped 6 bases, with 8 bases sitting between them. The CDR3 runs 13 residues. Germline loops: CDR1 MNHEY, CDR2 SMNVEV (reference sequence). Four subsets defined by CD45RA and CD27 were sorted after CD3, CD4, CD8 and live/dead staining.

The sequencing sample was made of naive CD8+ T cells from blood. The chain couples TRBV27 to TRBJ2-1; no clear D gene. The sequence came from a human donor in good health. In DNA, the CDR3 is TGTGCCAGCAGTTTAGGTAGCCCCAATGAGCAGTTCTTC. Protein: CASSLGSPNEQFF.